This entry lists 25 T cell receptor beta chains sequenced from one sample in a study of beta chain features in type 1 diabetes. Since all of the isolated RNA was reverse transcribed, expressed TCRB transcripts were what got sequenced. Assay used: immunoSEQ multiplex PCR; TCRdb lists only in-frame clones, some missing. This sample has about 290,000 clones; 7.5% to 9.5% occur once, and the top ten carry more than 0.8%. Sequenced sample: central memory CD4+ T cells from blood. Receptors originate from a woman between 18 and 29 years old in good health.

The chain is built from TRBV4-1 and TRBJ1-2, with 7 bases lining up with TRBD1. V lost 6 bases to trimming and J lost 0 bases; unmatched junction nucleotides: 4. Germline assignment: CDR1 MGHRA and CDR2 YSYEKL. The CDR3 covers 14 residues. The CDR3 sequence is CASRRQGTNYGYTF. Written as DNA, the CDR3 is TGCGCCAGCAGGCGACAGGGTACTAACTATGGCTACACCTTC.

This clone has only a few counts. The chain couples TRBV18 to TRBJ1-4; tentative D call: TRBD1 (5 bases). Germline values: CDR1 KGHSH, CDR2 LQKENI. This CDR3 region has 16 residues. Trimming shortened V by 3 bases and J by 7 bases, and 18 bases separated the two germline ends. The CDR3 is CASSPLRDAGGEKLFF. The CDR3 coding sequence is TGTGCCAGCTCACCCCTCCGGGACGCCGGGGGTGAAAAACTGTTTTTT.

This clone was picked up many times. The chain's CDR3 is CSVEPRQGEQYF. DNA of the CDR3: TGCAGCGTTGAGCCCCGGCAGGGCGAGCAGTACTTC. The genes are TRBV29-1 and TRBJ2-7, with D possibly matching TRBD1 (5 bases). Germline CDR1 SQVTM, CDR2 ANQGSEA. Trimming cost V 3 bases and J 6 bases, with 12 bases left between them. The CDR3 runs 12 residues.

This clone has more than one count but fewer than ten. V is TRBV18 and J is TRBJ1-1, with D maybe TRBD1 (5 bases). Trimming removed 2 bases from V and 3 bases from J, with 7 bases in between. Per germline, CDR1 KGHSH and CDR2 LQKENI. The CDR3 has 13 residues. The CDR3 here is CASSPMGDTEAFF. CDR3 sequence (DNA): TGTGCCAGCTCACCAATGGGGGACACTGAAGCTTTCTTT.

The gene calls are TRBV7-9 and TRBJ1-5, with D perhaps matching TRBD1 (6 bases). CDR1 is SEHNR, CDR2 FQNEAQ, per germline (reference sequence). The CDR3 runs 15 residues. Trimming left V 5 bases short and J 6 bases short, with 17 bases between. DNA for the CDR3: TGTGCCAGCAGCCCAGGGGTAGCTGAAGGTCAGCCCCAGCATTTT. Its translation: CASSPGVAEGQPQHF.

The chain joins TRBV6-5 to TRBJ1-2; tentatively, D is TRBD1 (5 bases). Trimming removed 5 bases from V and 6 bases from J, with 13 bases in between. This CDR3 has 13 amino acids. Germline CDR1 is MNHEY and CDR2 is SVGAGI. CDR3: CASSPQDIHGYTF. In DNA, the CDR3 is TGTGCCAGCAGTCCCCAGGACATCCATGGCTACACCTTC.

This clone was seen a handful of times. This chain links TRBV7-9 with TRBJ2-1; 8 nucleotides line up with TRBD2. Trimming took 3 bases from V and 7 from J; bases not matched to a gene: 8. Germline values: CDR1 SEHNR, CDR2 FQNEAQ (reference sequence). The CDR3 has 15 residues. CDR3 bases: TGTGCCAGCAGCTTGAAAACACTAGCGGTTAATGAGCAGTTCTTC. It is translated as CASSLKTLAVNEQFF.

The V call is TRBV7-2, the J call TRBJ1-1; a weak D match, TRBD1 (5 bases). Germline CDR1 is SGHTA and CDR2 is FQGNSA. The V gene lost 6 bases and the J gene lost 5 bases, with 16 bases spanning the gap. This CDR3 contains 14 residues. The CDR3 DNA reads TGTGCCAGCAGTCCCCAGACAGTAAGGACTGAAGCTTTCTTT. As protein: CASSPQTVRTEAFF.

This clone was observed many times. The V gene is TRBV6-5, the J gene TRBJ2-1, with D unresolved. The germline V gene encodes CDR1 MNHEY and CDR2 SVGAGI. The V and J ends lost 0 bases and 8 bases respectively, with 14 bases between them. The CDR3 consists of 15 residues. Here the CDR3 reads CASSYSNPEFDEQFF. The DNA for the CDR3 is TGTGCCAGCAGTTACTCGAATCCGGAGTTTGATGAGCAGTTCTTC.

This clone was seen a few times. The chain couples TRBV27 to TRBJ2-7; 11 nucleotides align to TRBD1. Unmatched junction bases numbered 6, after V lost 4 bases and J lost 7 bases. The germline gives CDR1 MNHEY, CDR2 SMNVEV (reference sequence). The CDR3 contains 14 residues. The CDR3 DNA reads TGTGCCAGCAGTTCCCCCGGGACAGGGGGAGAGCAGTACTTC. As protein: CASSSPGTGGEQYF.

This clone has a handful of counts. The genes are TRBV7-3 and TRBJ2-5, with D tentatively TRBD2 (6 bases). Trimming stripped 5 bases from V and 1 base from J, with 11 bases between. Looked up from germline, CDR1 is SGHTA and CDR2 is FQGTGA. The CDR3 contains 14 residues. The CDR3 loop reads CASSSGGSQETQYF. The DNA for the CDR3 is TGTGCCAGCAGCAGTGGAGGGAGCCAAGAGACCCAGTACTTC. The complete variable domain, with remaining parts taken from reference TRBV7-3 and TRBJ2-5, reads GAGVSQTPSNKVTEKGKYVELRCDPISGHTALYWYRQSLGQGPEFLIYFQGTGAADDSGLPNDRFFAVRPEGSVSTLKIQRTERGDSAVYLCASSSGGSQETQYFGPGTRLLVL.

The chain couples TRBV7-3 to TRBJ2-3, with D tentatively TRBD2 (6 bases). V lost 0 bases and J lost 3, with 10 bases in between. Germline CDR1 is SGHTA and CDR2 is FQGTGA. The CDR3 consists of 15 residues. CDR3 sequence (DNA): TGTGCCAGCAGCTTAACCCTAGCGTTGACAGATACGCAGTATTTT. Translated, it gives CASSLTLALTDTQYF.

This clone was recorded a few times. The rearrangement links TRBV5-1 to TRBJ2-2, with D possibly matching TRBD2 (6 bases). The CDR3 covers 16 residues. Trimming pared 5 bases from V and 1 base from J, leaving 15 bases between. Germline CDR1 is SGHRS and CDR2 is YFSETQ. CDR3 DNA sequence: TGCGCCAGCAGAGGAGGGTTGCCCCAGAACACCGGGGAGCTGTTTTTT. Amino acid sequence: CASRGGLPQNTGELFF.

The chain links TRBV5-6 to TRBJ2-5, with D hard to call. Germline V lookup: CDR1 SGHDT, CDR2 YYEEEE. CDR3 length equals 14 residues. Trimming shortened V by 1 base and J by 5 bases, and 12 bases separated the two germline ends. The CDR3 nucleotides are TGTGCCAGCAGCTTGAGGGTTACCCTTGAGACCCAGTACTTC. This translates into CASSLRVTLETQYF. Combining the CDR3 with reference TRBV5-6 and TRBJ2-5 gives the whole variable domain DAGVTQSPTHLIKTRGQQVTLRCSPKSGHDTVSWYQQALGQGPQFIFQYYEEEERQRGNFPDRFSGHQFPNYSSELNVNALLLGDSALYLCASSLRVTLETQYFGPGTRLLVL.

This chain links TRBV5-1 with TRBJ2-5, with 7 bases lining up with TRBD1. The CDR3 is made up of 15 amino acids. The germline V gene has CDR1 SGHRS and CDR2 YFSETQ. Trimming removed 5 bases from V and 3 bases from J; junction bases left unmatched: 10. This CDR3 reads CASSVLGQTKETQYF. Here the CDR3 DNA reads TGCGCCAGCAGTGTGCTGGGACAGACAAAAGAGACCCAGTACTTC.

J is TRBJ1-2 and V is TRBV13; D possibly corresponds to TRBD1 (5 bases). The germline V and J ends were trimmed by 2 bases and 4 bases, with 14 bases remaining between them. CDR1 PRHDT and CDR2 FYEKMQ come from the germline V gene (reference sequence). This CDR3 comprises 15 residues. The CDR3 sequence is CASSLLSRDLYGYTF. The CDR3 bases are TGTGCCAGCAGCTTATTGAGCAGGGACCTCTATGGCTACACCTTC.

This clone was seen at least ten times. The CDR3 loop reads CSVFPLSTSPEAFF. DNA for the CDR3: TGCAGCGTTTTTCCCCTTTCTACTTCCCCTGAAGCTTTCTTT. The chain has TRBV29-1 and TRBJ1-1; no clear D. This CDR3 has 14 residues. Per the germline V gene, CDR1 is SQVTM and CDR2 is ANQGSEA. Trimming left V 5 bases short and J 6 bases short, with 19 bases between.

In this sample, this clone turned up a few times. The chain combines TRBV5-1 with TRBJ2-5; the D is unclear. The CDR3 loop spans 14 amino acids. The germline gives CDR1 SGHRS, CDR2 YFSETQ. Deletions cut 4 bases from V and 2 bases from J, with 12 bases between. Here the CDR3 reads CASSPVSWQETQYF. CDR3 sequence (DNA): TGCGCCAGCAGCCCCGTATCGTGGCAAGAGACCCAGTACTTC.

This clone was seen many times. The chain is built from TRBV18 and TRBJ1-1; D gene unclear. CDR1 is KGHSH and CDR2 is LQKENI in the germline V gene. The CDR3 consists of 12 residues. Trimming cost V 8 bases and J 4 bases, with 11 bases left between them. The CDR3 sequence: CASSTLLTEAFF. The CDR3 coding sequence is TGTGCCAGCAGCACCCTCCTCACTGAAGCTTTCTTT. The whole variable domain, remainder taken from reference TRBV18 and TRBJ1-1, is NAGVMQNPRHLVRRRGQEARLRCSPMKGHSHVYWYRQLPEEGLKFMVYLQKENIIDESGMPKERFSAEFPKEGPSILRIQQVVRGDSAAYFCASSTLLTEAFFGQGTRLTVV.

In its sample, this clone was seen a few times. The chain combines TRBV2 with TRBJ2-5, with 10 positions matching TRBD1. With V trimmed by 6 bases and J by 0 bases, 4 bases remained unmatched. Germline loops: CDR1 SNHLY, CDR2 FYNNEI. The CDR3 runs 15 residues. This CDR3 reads CASRRDRGYQETQYF. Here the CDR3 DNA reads TGTGCCAGCAGGAGGGACAGGGGCTACCAAGAGACCCAGTACTTC.

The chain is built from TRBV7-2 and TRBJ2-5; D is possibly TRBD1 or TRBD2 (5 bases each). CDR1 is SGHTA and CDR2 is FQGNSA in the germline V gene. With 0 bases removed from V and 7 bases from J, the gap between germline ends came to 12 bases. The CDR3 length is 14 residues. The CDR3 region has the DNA TGTGCCAGCAGCTTAGCCGGGGACCAGGGGACCCAGTACTTC. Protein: CASSLAGDQGTQYF.

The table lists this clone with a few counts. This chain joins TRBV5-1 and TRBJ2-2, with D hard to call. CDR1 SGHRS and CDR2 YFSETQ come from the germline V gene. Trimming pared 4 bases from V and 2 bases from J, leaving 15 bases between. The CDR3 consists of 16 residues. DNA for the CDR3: TGCGCCAGCAGCCCCCTTACAGCAGACAACACCGGGGAGCTGTTTTTT. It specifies CASSPLTADNTGELFF. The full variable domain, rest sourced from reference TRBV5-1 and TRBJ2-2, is KAGVTQTPRYLIKTRGQQVTLSCSPISGHRSVSWYQQTPGQGLQFLFEYFSETQRNKGNFPGRFSGRQFSNSRSEMNVSTLELGDSALYLCASSPLTADNTGELFFGEGSRLTVL.

CDR3 amino acids: CASSLGGQGTDTQYF. In nucleotides, the CDR3 is TGTGCCAGCAGCTTAGGGGGACAGGGAACAGATACGCAGTATTTT. The V and J genes are TRBV7-2 and TRBJ2-3; 9 bases match TRBD1. This CDR3 region has 15 residues. The germline gives CDR1 SGHTA, CDR2 FQGNSA. J was trimmed by 3 bases and V by 1 base; bases with no gene match: 2.

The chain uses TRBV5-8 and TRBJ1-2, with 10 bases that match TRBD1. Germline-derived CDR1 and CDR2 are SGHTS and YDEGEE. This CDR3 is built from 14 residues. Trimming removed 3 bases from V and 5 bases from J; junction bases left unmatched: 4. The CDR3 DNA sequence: TGTGCCAGCAGCTCAAGGACAGGGGGGTATGGCTACACCTTC. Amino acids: CASSSRTGGYGYTF.

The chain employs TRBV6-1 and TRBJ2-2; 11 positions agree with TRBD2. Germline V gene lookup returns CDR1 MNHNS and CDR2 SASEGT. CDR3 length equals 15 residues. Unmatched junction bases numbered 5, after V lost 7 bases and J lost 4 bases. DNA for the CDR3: TGTGCCAGCACCCCGGGACTAGCGGTCACCGGGGAGCTGTTTTTT. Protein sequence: CASTPGLAVTGELFF.